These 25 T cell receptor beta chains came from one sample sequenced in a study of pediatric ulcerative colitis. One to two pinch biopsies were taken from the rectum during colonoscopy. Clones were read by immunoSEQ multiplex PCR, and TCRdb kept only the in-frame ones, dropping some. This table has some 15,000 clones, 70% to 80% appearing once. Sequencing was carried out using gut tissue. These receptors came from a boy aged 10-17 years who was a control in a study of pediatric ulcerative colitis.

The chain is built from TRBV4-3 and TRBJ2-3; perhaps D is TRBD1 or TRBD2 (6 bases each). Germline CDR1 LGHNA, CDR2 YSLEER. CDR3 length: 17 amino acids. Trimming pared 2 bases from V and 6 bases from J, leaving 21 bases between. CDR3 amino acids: CASSQTAGEVSGDTQYF. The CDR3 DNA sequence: TGCGCCAGCAGCCAAACAGCAGGGGAGGTGTCTGGGGATACGCAGTATTTT.

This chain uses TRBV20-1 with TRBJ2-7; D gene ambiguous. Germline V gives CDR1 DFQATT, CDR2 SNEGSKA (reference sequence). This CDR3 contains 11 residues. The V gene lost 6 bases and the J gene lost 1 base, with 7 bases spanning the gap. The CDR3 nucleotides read TGCAGTGCACAGAAATCCTACGAGCAGTACTTC. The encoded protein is CSAQKSYEQYF.

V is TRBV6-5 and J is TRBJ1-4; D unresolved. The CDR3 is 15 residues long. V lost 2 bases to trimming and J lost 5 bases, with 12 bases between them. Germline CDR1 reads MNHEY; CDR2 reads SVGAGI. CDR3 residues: CASSYRPNGNEKLFF. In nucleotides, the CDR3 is TGTGCCAGCAGTTACCGACCAAATGGCAATGAAAAACTGTTTTTT.

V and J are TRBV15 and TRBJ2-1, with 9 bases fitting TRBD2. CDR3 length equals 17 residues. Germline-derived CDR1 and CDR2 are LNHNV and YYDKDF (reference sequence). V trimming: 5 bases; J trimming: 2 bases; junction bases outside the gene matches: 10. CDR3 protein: CATSGPAGGRAYNEQFF. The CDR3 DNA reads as TGTGCCACCAGCGGCCCAGCGGGCGGGAGGGCCTACAATGAGCAGTTCTTC.

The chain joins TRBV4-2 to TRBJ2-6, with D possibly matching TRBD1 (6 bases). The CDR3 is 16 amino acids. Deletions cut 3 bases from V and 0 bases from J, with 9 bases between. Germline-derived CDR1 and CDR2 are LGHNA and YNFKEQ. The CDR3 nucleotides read TGTGCCAGCAGCCACCAGGACAGCTCTGGGGCCAACGTCCTGACTTTC. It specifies CASSHQDSSGANVLTF.

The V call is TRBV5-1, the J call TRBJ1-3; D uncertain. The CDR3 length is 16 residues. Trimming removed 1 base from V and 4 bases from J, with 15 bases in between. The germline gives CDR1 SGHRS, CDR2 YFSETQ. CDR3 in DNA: TGCGCCAGCAGCTTGTCGGTTCCGAGCGACGGAAACACCATATATTTT. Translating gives CASSLSVPSDGNTIYF. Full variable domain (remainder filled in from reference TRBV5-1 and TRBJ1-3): KAGVTQTPRYLIKTRGQQVTLSCSPISGHRSVSWYQQTPGQGLQFLFEYFSETQRNKGNFPGRFSGRQFSNSRSEMNVSTLELGDSALYLCASSLSVPSDGNTIYFGEGSWLTVV.

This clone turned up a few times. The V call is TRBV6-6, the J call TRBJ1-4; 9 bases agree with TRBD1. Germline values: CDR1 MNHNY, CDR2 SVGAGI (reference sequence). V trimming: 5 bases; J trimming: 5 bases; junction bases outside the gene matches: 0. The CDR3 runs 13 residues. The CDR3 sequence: CASSDRGNEKLFF. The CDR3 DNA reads TGTGCCAGCAGTGACAGGGGGAATGAAAAACTGTTTTTT.

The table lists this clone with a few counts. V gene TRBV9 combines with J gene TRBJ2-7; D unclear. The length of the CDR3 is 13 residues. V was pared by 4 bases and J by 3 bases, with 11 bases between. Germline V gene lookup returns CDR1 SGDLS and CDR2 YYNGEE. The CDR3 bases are TGTGCCAGCAGCTCCCAGCCGGGCTACGAGCAGTACTTC. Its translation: CASSSQPGYEQYF.

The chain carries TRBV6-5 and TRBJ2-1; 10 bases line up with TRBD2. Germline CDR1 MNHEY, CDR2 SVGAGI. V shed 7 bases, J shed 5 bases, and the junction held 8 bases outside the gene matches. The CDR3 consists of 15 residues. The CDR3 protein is CASTVLAGAHNEQFF. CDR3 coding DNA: TGTGCCAGCACGGTGCTAGCGGGAGCCCACAATGAGCAGTTCTTC.

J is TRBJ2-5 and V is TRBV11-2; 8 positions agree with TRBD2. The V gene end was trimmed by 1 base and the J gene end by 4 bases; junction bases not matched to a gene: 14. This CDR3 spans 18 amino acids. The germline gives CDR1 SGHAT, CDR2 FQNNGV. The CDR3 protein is CASSLAPPGGAFGETQYF. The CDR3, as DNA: TGTGCCAGCAGCTTAGCCCCCCCGGGGGGGGCCTTTGGAGAGACCCAGTACTTC.

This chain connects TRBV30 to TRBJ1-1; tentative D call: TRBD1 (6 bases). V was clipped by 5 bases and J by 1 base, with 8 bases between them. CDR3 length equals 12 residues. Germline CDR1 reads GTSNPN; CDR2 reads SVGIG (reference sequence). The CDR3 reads CAWDRSNTEAFF. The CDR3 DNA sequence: TGTGCCTGGGACAGGTCGAACACTGAAGCTTTCTTT. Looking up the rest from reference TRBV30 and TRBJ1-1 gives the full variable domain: SQTIHQWPATLVQPVGSPLSLECTVEGTSNPNLYWYRQAAGRGLQLLFYSVGIGQISSEVPQNLSASRPQDRQFILSSKKLLLSDSGFYLCAWDRSNTEAFFGQGTRLTVV.

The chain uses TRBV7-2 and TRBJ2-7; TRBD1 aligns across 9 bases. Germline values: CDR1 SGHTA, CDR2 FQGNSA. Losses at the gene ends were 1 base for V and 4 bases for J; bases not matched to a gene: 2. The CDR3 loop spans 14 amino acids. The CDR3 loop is CASSLGQGVYEQYF. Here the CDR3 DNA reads TGTGCCAGCAGCTTAGGACAGGGGGTATACGAGCAGTACTTC.

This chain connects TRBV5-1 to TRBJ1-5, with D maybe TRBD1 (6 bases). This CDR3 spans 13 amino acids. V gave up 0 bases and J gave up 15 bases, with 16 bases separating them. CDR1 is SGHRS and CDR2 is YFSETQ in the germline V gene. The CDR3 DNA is TGCGCCAGCAGCTTGGAGCTATCAGGGGCCAGGCATTTT. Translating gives CASSLELSGARHF.

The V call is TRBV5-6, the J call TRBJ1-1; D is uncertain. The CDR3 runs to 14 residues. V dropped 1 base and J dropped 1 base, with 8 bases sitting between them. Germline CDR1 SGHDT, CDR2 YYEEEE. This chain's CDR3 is CASSLLWENTEAFF. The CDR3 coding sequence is TGTGCCAGCAGCTTGTTATGGGAGAACACTGAAGCTTTCTTT.

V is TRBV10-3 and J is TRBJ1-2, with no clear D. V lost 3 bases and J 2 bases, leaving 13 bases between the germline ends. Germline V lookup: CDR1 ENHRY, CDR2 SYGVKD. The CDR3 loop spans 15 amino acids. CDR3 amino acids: CAISEGRPINYGYTF. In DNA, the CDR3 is TGTGCCATCAGTGAAGGGCGGCCGATAAACTATGGCTACACCTTC.

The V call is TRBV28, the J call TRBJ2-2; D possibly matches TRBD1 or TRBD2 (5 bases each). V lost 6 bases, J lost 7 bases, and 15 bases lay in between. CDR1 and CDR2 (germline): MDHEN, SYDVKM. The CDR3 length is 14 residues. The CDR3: CASSGAGTGGELFF. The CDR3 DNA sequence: TGTGCCAGCAGCGGCGCAGGGACGGGCGGGGAGCTGTTTTTT.

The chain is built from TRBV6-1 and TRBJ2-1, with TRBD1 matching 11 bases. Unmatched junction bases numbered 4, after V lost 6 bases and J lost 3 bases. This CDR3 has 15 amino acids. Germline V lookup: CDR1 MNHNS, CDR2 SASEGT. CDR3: CASRGQGGIYNEQFF. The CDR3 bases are TGTGCCAGCAGGGGACAGGGGGGGATCTACAATGAGCAGTTCTTC.

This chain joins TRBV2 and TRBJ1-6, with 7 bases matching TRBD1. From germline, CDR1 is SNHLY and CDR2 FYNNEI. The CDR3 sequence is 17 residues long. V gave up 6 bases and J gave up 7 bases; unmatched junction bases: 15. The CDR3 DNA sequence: TGTGCCAGCAGCGCTTACAAAGGGGGCGCCCCAAATTCACCCCTCCACTTT. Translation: CASSAYKGGAPNSPLHF.

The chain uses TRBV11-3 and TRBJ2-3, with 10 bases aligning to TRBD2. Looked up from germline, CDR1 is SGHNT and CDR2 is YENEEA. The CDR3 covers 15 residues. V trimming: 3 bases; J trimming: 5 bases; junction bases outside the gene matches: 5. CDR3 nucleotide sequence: TGTGCCAGCAGCTTCGGGACTAGCGACAGAGATACGCAGTATTTT. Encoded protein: CASSFGTSDRDTQYF.

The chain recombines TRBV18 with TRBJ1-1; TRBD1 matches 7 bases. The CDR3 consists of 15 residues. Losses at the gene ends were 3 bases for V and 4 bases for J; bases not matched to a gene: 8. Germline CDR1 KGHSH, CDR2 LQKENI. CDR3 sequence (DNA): TGTGCCAGCTCACCCGGGACAGCCCAAGGCACTGAAGCTTTCTTT. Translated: CASSPGTAQGTEAFF.

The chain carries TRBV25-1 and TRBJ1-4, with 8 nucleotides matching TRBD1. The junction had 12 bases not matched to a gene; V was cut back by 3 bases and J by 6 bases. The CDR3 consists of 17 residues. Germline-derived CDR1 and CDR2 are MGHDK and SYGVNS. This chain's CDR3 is CASSDAPRTGKDEKLFF. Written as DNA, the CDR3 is TGTGCCAGCAGTGATGCCCCCCGGACAGGGAAGGATGAAAAACTGTTTTTT.

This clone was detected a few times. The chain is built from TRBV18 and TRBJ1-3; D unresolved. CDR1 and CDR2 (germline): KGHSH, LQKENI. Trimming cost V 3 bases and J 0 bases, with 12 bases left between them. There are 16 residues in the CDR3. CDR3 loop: CASSPSRQDSGNTIYF. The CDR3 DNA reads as TGTGCCAGCTCACCTTCGAGGCAGGACTCTGGAAACACCATATATTTT. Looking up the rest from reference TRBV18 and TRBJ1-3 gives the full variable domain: NAGVMQNPRHLVRRRGQEARLRCSPMKGHSHVYWYRQLPEEGLKFMVYLQKENIIDESGMPKERFSAEFPKEGPSILRIQQVVRGDSAAYFCASSPSRQDSGNTIYFGEGSWLTVV.

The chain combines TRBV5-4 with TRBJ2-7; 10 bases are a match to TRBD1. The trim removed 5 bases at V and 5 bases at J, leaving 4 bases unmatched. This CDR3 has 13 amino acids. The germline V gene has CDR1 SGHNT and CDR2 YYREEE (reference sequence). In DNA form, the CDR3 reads TGTGCCAGCAGAACCGGGACAGGGGACGAGCAGTACTTC. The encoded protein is CASRTGTGDEQYF.

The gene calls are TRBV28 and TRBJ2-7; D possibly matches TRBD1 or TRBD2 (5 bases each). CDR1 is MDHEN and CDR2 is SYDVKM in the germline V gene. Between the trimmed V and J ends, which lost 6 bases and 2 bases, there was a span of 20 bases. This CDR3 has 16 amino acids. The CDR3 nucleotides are TGTGCCAGCAGCTCCCCCGAGGGGTTGATAGCCTACGAGCAGTACTTC. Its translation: CASSSPEGLIAYEQYF. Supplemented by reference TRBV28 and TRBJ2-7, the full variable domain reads DVKVTQSSRYLVKRTGEKVFLECVQDMDHENMFWYRQDPGLGLRLIYFSYDVKMKEKGDIPEGYSVSREKKERFSLILESASTNQTSMYLCASSSPEGLIAYEQYFGPGTRLTVT.

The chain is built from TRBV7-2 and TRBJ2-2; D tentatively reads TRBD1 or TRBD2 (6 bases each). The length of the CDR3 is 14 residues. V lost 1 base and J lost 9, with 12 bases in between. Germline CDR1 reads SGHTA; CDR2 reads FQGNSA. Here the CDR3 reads CASSLVLGGRELFF. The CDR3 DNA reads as TGTGCCAGCAGCTTAGTTTTGGGGGGCAGGGAGCTGTTTTTT.